This T cell receptor beta chain comes out of a study of T cell responses to AZD1222 COVID-19 vaccine. CDR3 length: 14 residues. Germline CDR1 is MNHEY and CDR2 is SVGAGI. The V segment lost 6 bases and the J segment 7 bases; nucleotides outside the gene matches: 8. Study results and limitations: In all cases, repertoires were sampled only after the peak T cell response. In a largely white British group with more females than males, clonal diversity was possibly underestimated.

About this clone: Antigen unknown.

Sequencing was performed with immunoSEQ multiplex PCR; in TCRdb, only in-frame clones are kept and a portion is missing. The table has approximately 220,000 clones, about 93% seen once. This chain joins TRBV6-5 and TRBJ1-5; 8 bases fit TRBD1. The source material was peripheral blood, sampled on day 0 of MenACWY control vaccination. The TCR comes from an adult in good health. The CDR3 protein is CASSLGQGRQPQHF. CDR3 DNA sequence: TGTGCCAGCAGCCTAGGACAGGGACGACAGCCCCAGCATTTT.